This T cell receptor beta chain was observed in a study of T cell responses to AZD1222 COVID-19 vaccine. Findings and limits, study-wide: Increases in Spike-specific TCR breadth and depth were seen after two AZD1222 doses. Only a handful of individuals given AZD1222 were seropositive at baseline. There were mostly white British donors and more females than males, and clonal diversity was possibly underestimated.

Germline CDR1 is MNHNS and CDR2 is SASEGT. Trimming cost V 4 bases and J 0 bases; bases outside gene matches: 4. CDR3 length: 16 amino acids. Data came from immunoSEQ multiplex PCR; TCRdb stores just in-frame clones and leaves some out. This sample has about 140,000 clones, with around 93% found just once. Both about-4-week and about-12-week second-dose recipients were combined. About this clone itself: Its antigen is not known.

The receptor was isolated from an adult who received the AZD1222 COVID-19 vaccine. The chain links TRBV6-1 to TRBJ1-3; 9 nucleotides agree with TRBD1. The specimen was peripheral blood, collected 28 days after the second AZD1222 dose. The CDR3 region is CASSVDRGSSGNTIYF. CDR3 sequence (DNA): TGTGCCAGCAGTGTGGACAGGGGTTCCTCTGGAAACACCATATATTTT.